These T cell receptor beta chains were read from a single sample in a study of blood T cell repertoires in COVID-19. Measured with immunoSEQ multiplex PCR; TCRdb has only the in-frame clones, and not every one. The table shows more than 150,000 clones, with around 79% occurring only once. Sequencing was done on a sample of peripheral blood. These receptors all stem from a woman aged 65 to 85 with acute or convalescent COVID-19. Each CDR3 is given with its conserved first and last residue. D genes are given only for firm matches. Not all rows give a size; the values are once, few, many and, for expanded clones, a class.

cdr3_nt: TGTGCCAGCAGCGAACCCGGGACTTATGGAGATACGCAGTATTTT; cdr3_aa: CASSEPGTYGDTQYF; clone_size: NA; v_call: TRBV7-9; d_call: NA; j_call: TRBJ2-3
cdr3_nt: TGTGCCACCAGCAGAGATGCGCGCTCCTACAATGAGCAGTTCTTC; cdr3_aa: CATSRDARSYNEQFF; clone_size: NA; v_call: TRBV15; d_call: NA; j_call: TRBJ2-1
cdr3_nt: TGTGCCAGCAGCTTCCTTAGCGGGAGCTCCTACAATGAGCAGTTCTTC; cdr3_aa: CASSFLSGSSYNEQFF; clone_size: NA; v_call: TRBV7-2; d_call: TRBD2; j_call: TRBJ2-1
cdr3_nt: TGTGCCAGTAGTATAGCGGCGGGAGTGGGCCACGAGCAGTACTTC; cdr3_aa: CASSIAAGVGHEQYF; clone_size: NA; v_call: TRBV19; d_call: TRBD2; j_call: TRBJ2-7
cdr3_nt: TGTGCCAGCAGTCCGGGACAGGGACGGCCTAGCAATCAGCCCCAGCATTTT; cdr3_aa: CASSPGQGRPSNQPQHF; clone_size: few; v_call: TRBV2; d_call: TRBD1; j_call: TRBJ1-5
cdr3_nt: TGTGCCAGCGCCCCCAGCGGCGATTACAATGAGCAGTTCTTC; cdr3_aa: CASAPSGDYNEQFF; clone_size: NA; v_call: TRBV9; d_call: NA; j_call: TRBJ2-1
cdr3_nt: TGTGCCAGCAGTTTCGGGGGCACAGATACGCAGTATTTT; cdr3_aa: CASSFGGTDTQYF; clone_size: NA; v_call: TRBV12-3/TRBV12-4; d_call: NA; j_call: TRBJ2-3
cdr3_nt: TGTGCCAGCAGCCCGCCGGCGGGAGGGTCCTACAATGAGCAGTTCTTC; cdr3_aa: CASSPPAGGSYNEQFF; clone_size: NA; v_call: TRBV7-8; d_call: TRBD2; j_call: TRBJ2-1
cdr3_nt: TGTGCCAGTAGTCCAACTAGCGGGAGTGTCGGGGAGCTGTTTTTT; cdr3_aa: CASSPTSGSVGELFF; clone_size: NA; v_call: TRBV19; d_call: TRBD2; j_call: TRBJ2-2
cdr3_nt: TGTGCCAGCAGTTCCCGACAGGGCACAGATACGCAGTATTTT; cdr3_aa: CASSSRQGTDTQYF; clone_size: NA; v_call: TRBV6-5; d_call: NA; j_call: TRBJ2-3
cdr3_nt: TGTGCCAGCAGCTCAGGGGGCCAAGAGACCCAGTACTTC; cdr3_aa: CASSSGGQETQYF; clone_size: NA; v_call: TRBV7-9; d_call: TRBD1; j_call: TRBJ2-5
cdr3_nt: TGTGCCATCAGTGATGACTCCGCACAGGGGGTGAGAACTTACGAGCAGTACTTC; cdr3_aa: CAISDDSAQGVRTYEQYF; clone_size: NA; v_call: TRBV10-3; d_call: TRBD1; j_call: TRBJ2-7
cdr3_nt: TGTGCCAGCTCAACGGAACAGGGCCAGTCCTATGGCTACACCTTC; cdr3_aa: CASSTEQGQSYGYTF; clone_size: NA; v_call: TRBV18; d_call: NA; j_call: TRBJ1-2
cdr3_nt: TGTGCCACCAGTGATTCGAGGGGGACAGGCGAGACCCAGTACTTC; cdr3_aa: CATSDSRGTGETQYF; clone_size: NA; v_call: TRBV24-1; d_call: TRBD1; j_call: TRBJ2-5
cdr3_nt: TGTGCCAGCAGCTCCCCGGCGGGCAGCTTTTACGAGCAGTACTTC; cdr3_aa: CASSSPAGSFYEQYF; clone_size: NA; v_call: TRBV7-9; d_call: NA; j_call: TRBJ2-7
cdr3_nt: TGTGCCAGCAGTTCCGACAGATTCGCGGTTTTGGTTGAGCAGTTCTTC; cdr3_aa: CASSSDRFAVLVEQFF; clone_size: NA; v_call: TRBV27; d_call: NA; j_call: TRBJ2-1
cdr3_nt: TGCGCCAGCAGCGGGGAGTTTTTATCTGGGGCCAACGTCCTGACTTTC; cdr3_aa: CASSGEFLSGANVLTF; clone_size: once; v_call: TRBV5-1; d_call: NA; j_call: TRBJ2-6
cdr3_nt: TGCGCCAGCAGCTTGGCAGGGGGCGCAACTAATGAAAAACTGTTTTTT; cdr3_aa: CASSLAGGATNEKLFF; clone_size: NA; v_call: TRBV5-1; d_call: TRBD1; j_call: TRBJ1-4
cdr3_nt: TGTGCCACCAGTGATTTCGACAGGAACTATGGCTACACCTTC; cdr3_aa: CATSDFDRNYGYTF; clone_size: NA; v_call: TRBV24-1; d_call: NA; j_call: TRBJ1-2
cdr3_nt: TGTGCCAGCAGGACAGGGGCGGGGAGGGGAAATTCACCCCTCCACTTT; cdr3_aa: CASRTGAGRGNSPLHF; clone_size: NA; v_call: TRBV2; d_call: TRBD1; j_call: TRBJ1-6
cdr3_nt: TGCAGCGTTGAGACGGGGGAGAAACTGTTTTTT; cdr3_aa: CSVETGEKLFF; clone_size: NA; v_call: TRBV29-1; d_call: NA; j_call: TRBJ1-4
cdr3_nt: TGTGCCAGCAGCTTGGGACCGGGCTCTGGAAACACCATATATTTT; cdr3_aa: CASSLGPGSGNTIYF; clone_size: NA; v_call: TRBV5-6; d_call: NA; j_call: TRBJ1-3
cdr3_nt: TGTGCCAGCAGCATAGGGGGCGCGAGGAACACTGAAGCTTTCTTT; cdr3_aa: CASSIGGARNTEAFF; clone_size: NA; v_call: TRBV7-2; d_call: TRBD1; j_call: TRBJ1-1
cdr3_nt: TGTGCCAGCAGAGGTACTTCGCGGGGCTACGAGCAGTACTTC; cdr3_aa: CASRGTSRGYEQYF; clone_size: NA; v_call: TRBV6-5; d_call: NA; j_call: TRBJ2-7
cdr3_nt: TGTGCCAGCAGTTTCCCCAGGGACACTGAAGCTTTCTTT; cdr3_aa: CASSFPRDTEAFF; clone_size: few; v_call: TRBV6-6; d_call: NA; j_call: TRBJ1-1
cdr3_nt: TGTGCCAGTAGTATTCGCAGGGAGGTTGAGACCCAGTACTTC; cdr3_aa: CASSIRREVETQYF; clone_size: NA; v_call: TRBV19; d_call: NA; j_call: TRBJ2-5
cdr3_nt: TGCGCCAGCAGCTTGGCCTCTGGGAGCTCCTACGAGCAGTACTTC; cdr3_aa: CASSLASGSSYEQYF; clone_size: few; v_call: TRBV5-1; d_call: NA; j_call: TRBJ2-7
cdr3_nt: TGTGCCAGCAGCCAAGGTCGTGTCGGGAGGGCCTGGCAGACCCAGTACTTC; cdr3_aa: CASSQGRVGRAWQTQYF; clone_size: NA; v_call: TRBV3-1/TRBV3-2; d_call: TRBD2; j_call: TRBJ2-5
cdr3_nt: TGTGCCAGCAGCTTTGGGACAGGGGTGGGTTTCCCCCAGCATTTT; cdr3_aa: CASSFGTGVGFPQHF; clone_size: NA; v_call: TRBV5-8; d_call: TRBD1; j_call: TRBJ1-5
cdr3_nt: TGTGCCACCACCCAGGTCCGGGACAGGGGCTACGAGCAGTACTTC; cdr3_aa: CATTQVRDRGYEQYF; clone_size: NA; v_call: TRBV6-6; d_call: TRBD1; j_call: TRBJ2-7
cdr3_nt: TGTGCCAGCAGACTAGACTCTGGAAACACCATATATTTT; cdr3_aa: CASRLDSGNTIYF; clone_size: NA; v_call: TRBV2; d_call: NA; j_call: TRBJ1-3
cdr3_nt: TGCGCCAGCAGGATCACAGGGGGCAGGAACTATGGCTACACCTTC; cdr3_aa: CASRITGGRNYGYTF; clone_size: NA; v_call: TRBV10-1; d_call: TRBD1; j_call: TRBJ1-2
cdr3_nt: TGCGCCAGCAGCTTGGTGGTTGGGAGTGCATACAATGAGCAGTTCTTC; cdr3_aa: CASSLVVGSAYNEQFF; clone_size: NA; v_call: TRBV5-1; d_call: NA; j_call: TRBJ2-1
cdr3_nt: TGTGCCAGCAGGCTCACCGGGACTAGCGGGGGCAATGAGCAGTTCTTC; cdr3_aa: CASRLTGTSGGNEQFF; clone_size: NA; v_call: TRBV4-2; d_call: TRBD2; j_call: TRBJ2-1
cdr3_nt: TGTGCCAGTAGTACGGGCGGGGACACCGGGGAGCTGTTTTTT; cdr3_aa: CASSTGGDTGELFF; clone_size: NA; v_call: TRBV19; d_call: NA; j_call: TRBJ2-2
cdr3_nt: TGTGCCAGCTCGCCAGACCCCAGGGCGACCGTGGGGGAAAAACTGTTTTTT; cdr3_aa: CASSPDPRATVGEKLFF; clone_size: NA; v_call: TRBV18; d_call: NA; j_call: TRBJ1-4
cdr3_nt: TGTGCCAGCAGCCAAGAGAGGAGTTGGGAGGTCTCCTACAATGAGCAGTTCTTC; cdr3_aa: CASSQERSWEVSYNEQFF; clone_size: many; v_call: TRBV14; d_call: NA; j_call: TRBJ2-1
cdr3_nt: TGTGCCACCAGTGATTTCCCCGGGCAGCCCCAGCATTTT; cdr3_aa: CATSDFPGQPQHF; clone_size: NA; v_call: TRBV24-1; d_call: NA; j_call: TRBJ1-5
cdr3_nt: TGTGCCAGCAGTCCCAGGGGGATCCTCTACGAGCAGTACTTC; cdr3_aa: CASSPRGILYEQYF; clone_size: NA; v_call: TRBV27; d_call: TRBD1; j_call: TRBJ2-7
cdr3_nt: TGTGCCAGCAGCCCATCTCCAGACGGAGCCACTGAAGCTTTCTTT; cdr3_aa: CASSPSPDGATEAFF; clone_size: NA; v_call: TRBV9; d_call: NA; j_call: TRBJ1-1
cdr3_nt: TGTGCCTGGGAAGCCCTAAACACCGGGGAGCTGTTTTTT; cdr3_aa: CAWEALNTGELFF; clone_size: NA; v_call: TRBV30; d_call: NA; j_call: TRBJ2-2
cdr3_nt: TGTGCCAGTAGAACGCTCCTTGGGGGGGATCAGCCCCAGCATTTT; cdr3_aa: CASRTLLGGDQPQHF; clone_size: NA; v_call: TRBV19; d_call: NA; j_call: TRBJ1-5
cdr3_nt: TGTGCTAGTGGGCTCTTTGTGGGGGGCCAAGAGACCCAGTACTTC; cdr3_aa: CASGLFVGGQETQYF; clone_size: NA; v_call: TRBV12-5; d_call: NA; j_call: TRBJ2-5
cdr3_nt: TGTGCCAGCAGCCACTCTACTAGCGGGACTCCCCTTGAGCAGTATTTT; cdr3_aa: CASSHSTSGTPLEQYF; clone_size: NA; v_call: TRBV6-6; d_call: TRBD2; j_call: TRBJ2-3
cdr3_nt: TGTGCCAGCAGCTTCGGAGCGGGAGAGTCAGATACGCAGTATTTT; cdr3_aa: CASSFGAGESDTQYF; clone_size: NA; v_call: TRBV7-3; d_call: TRBD2; j_call: TRBJ2-3
cdr3_nt: TGTGCCAGCAGCCAACTAGGGATGTCGGACAAAGAGACCCAGTACTTC; cdr3_aa: CASSQLGMSDKETQYF; clone_size: NA; v_call: TRBV3-1/TRBV3-2; d_call: NA; j_call: TRBJ2-5
cdr3_nt: TGCAGTGCTAGTCCTTTTGGCGGGAGGCCCAGTGACAATGAGCAGTTCTTC; cdr3_aa: CSASPFGGRPSDNEQFF; clone_size: few; v_call: TRBV20-1; d_call: TRBD2; j_call: TRBJ2-1
cdr3_nt: TGTGCCAGCAGCTTACTGGATGAGCAGTTCTTC; cdr3_aa: CASSLLDEQFF; clone_size: NA; v_call: TRBV6-2/TRBV6-3; d_call: NA; j_call: TRBJ2-1
cdr3_nt: TGTGCCAGCAGCTTAGTGAGTAATGAGCAGTTCTTC; cdr3_aa: CASSLVSNEQFF; clone_size: NA; v_call: TRBV11-3; d_call: NA; j_call: TRBJ2-1
cdr3_nt: TGCAGTGCTAGTAATCCGAGGACAGCACCGTACGAGCAGTACTTC; cdr3_aa: CSASNPRTAPYEQYF; clone_size: NA; v_call: TRBV20-1; d_call: NA; j_call: TRBJ2-7
cdr3_nt: TGTGCCAGTAGTATGGCGGTAGCGGATCAAGAGACCCAGTACTTC; cdr3_aa: CASSMAVADQETQYF; clone_size: NA; v_call: TRBV19; d_call: NA; j_call: TRBJ2-5
cdr3_nt: TGTGCCAGCAGAAAGGGTAGCGGGAGAGGTGAGCAGTTCTTC; cdr3_aa: CASRKGSGRGEQFF; clone_size: NA; v_call: TRBV7-8; d_call: TRBD2; j_call: TRBJ2-1
cdr3_nt: TGTGCCAGCTCAGGAACGAGGACAGGGCCGGGTGGGTACTTC; cdr3_aa: CASSGTRTGPGGYF; clone_size: NA; v_call: TRBV6-5; d_call: TRBD1; j_call: TRBJ2-7
cdr3_nt: TGTGCCAGCAGTTACCGGTACGAGCAGTACTTC; cdr3_aa: CASSYRYEQYF; clone_size: many; v_call: TRBV6-5; d_call: NA; j_call: TRBJ2-7
cdr3_nt: TGTGCCAGCAGCCCTCTGGGACTAGCGGGAGGGCAAGAGACCCAGTACTTC; cdr3_aa: CASSPLGLAGGQETQYF; clone_size: few; v_call: TRBV3-1/TRBV3-2; d_call: TRBD2; j_call: TRBJ2-5
cdr3_nt: TGTGCCAGCAGCTTATTGAGCGGGGGTCTTTACGAGCAGTACTTC; cdr3_aa: CASSLLSGGLYEQYF; clone_size: NA; v_call: TRBV11-2; d_call: TRBD2; j_call: TRBJ2-7
cdr3_nt: TGCGCCAGCAGCCTTAAAGGGGAATCAGGGGCAGATACGCAGTATTTT; cdr3_aa: CASSLKGESGADTQYF; clone_size: NA; v_call: TRBV10-2; d_call: NA; j_call: TRBJ2-3
cdr3_nt: TGCGCCAGCAGCTTGCGTGGGACTAGCTCCTACGAGCAGTACTTC; cdr3_aa: CASSLRGTSSYEQYF; clone_size: NA; v_call: TRBV5-1; d_call: TRBD2; j_call: TRBJ2-7
cdr3_nt: TGTGCCAGCAGCCCCCGAGAGACAGCCTTCAATGAGCAGTTCTTC; cdr3_aa: CASSPRETAFNEQFF; clone_size: NA; v_call: TRBV6-5; d_call: NA; j_call: TRBJ2-1
cdr3_nt: TGTGCCAGCAGCTCGGTCGGGAGAACTGGTGAAGCTTTCTTT; cdr3_aa: CASSSVGRTGEAFF; clone_size: NA; v_call: TRBV11-2; d_call: NA; j_call: TRBJ1-1